One sample yielded the 26 T cell receptor beta chains listed below, sequenced in a study of identical twins. TCRdb ran MiXCR on the 5' RACE reads and lists one entry per CDR3 protein. Of some 710,000 distinct CDR3 sequences in the sample, 5.5% to 6.5% were seen once. Source material: naive T cells sorted from blood. These receptors were taken from a young man in good health.

The J gene is TRBJ2-3, the V gene TRBV24-1, with 11 positions matching TRBD1. J gave up 4 bases and V 9 bases, and 5 bases lay outside the gene matches. Germline V gives CDR1 KGHDR, CDR2 SFDVKD. The CDR3 runs 14 residues. The CDR3 DNA reads as TGTGCCACCGGCGGACAGGGGGCATCAGATACGCAGTATTTT. Protein sequence: CATGGQGASDTQYF.

This clonotype showed up just a few times. This chain joins TRBV5-5 and TRBJ2-7; D possibly uses TRBD1 or TRBD2 (5 bases each). CDR1 and CDR2 (germline): SGHKS, YYEKEE (reference sequence). The CDR3 has 15 amino acids. V was clipped by 4 bases and J by 2 bases, with 16 bases between them. The CDR3 is CASSQGTEYTYEQYV. The CDR3 DNA reads TGTGCCAGCAGCCAAGGGACGGAGTACACCTACGAGCAGTACGTC.

This rearrangement joins TRBV10-3 to TRBJ2-1, with TRBD2 matching 7 bases. V was clipped by 7 bases and J by 7 bases; unmatched bases: 1. The germline V gene has CDR1 ENHRY and CDR2 SYGVKD. CDR3 length: 11 amino acids. For the CDR3, the DNA is TGTGCCATCATGGGAGGGAATGAGCAGTTCTTC. It yields the protein CAIMGGNEQFF.

The chain is built from TRBV19 and TRBJ1-5, with D unclear. Per the germline V gene, CDR1 is LNHDA and CDR2 is SQIVND (reference sequence). The CDR3 consists of 13 residues. V was clipped by 3 bases and J by 1 base, with 4 bases between them. The CDR3 nucleotides are TGTGCCAGTAGTATCCAGAGCAATCAGCCCCAGCATTTT. Translated: CASSIQSNQPQHF.

This clonotype has at least ten counts. The gene calls are TRBV20-1 and TRBJ2-7; no reliable D call. CDR3 length: 11 residues. Trimming removed 0 bases at V and 4 bases at J, with 4 bases between. Looked up from germline, CDR1 is DFQATT and CDR2 is SNEGSKA (reference sequence). The CDR3 nucleotides are TGCAGTGCTAGAGATCAATACGAGCAGTACTTC. Protein product: CSARDQYEQYF.

This clonotype was observed a handful of times. This chain connects TRBV12-3 or TRBV12-4 to TRBJ2-1; 7 bases line up with TRBD1. The J segment lost 5 bases and the V segment lost 2 bases, leaving 6 bases of the junction unmatched. The CDR3 totals 15 residues. The CDR3 bases are TGTGCCAGCAGTTTATTGAGGGGGCGGGACAATGAGCAGTTCTTC. It translates to CASSLLRGRDNEQFF.

This clonotype was seen repeatedly, ten times or more. J is TRBJ2-4 and V is TRBV5-6; D assignment may be TRBD1 or TRBD2 (5 bases each). The CDR3 has 14 residues. V lost 4 bases, J lost 6 bases, and 14 bases lay in between. CDR1 is SGHDT, CDR2 YYEEEE, per germline. The chain's CDR3 is CASSPGRPTNIQYF. CDR3 nucleotide sequence: TGTGCCAGCAGCCCGGGACGGCCAACAAACATTCAGTACTTC.

This clonotype was observed a handful of times. The CDR3 nucleotides read TGTGCCAGCAGCCCTCGTAGCGGGAGGGATAACACCGGGGAGCTGTTTTTT. Its protein is CASSPRSGRDNTGELFF. This chain joins TRBV7-6 and TRBJ2-2, with 11 bases aligning to TRBD2. The trim removed 5 bases at V and 2 bases at J, leaving 7 bases unmatched. The CDR3 contains 17 residues. Germline CDR1 reads SGHVS; CDR2 reads FNYEAQ.

In this sample, this clonotype turned up many times. J is TRBJ2-1 and V is TRBV7-8; maybe TRBD2 (5 bases). CDR1 and CDR2 from the germline V gene are SGHVS and FQNEAQ. This CDR3 is built from 15 residues. Trimming left V 1 base short and J 5 bases short, with 12 bases between. CDR3 region: CASSLEDLADNEQFF. CDR3 DNA: TGTGCCAGCAGCTTAGAAGACCTAGCTGACAATGAGCAGTTCTTC.

A remark on this clonotype: This sequence may be a read error, since a much larger clone differs from it by one base. This chain connects TRBV15 to TRBJ2-4; D unclear. From germline, CDR1 is LNHNV and CDR2 YYDKDF (reference sequence). CDR3 length: 12 amino acids. For the CDR3, the DNA is TGTACCACCAGCAGAGAGCGCGACATTCAGTACTTC. Protein: CTTSRERDIQYF.

This clonotype was detected many times. This sequence joins TRBV12-3 or TRBV12-4 and TRBJ2-1, with D possibly TRBD2 on 5 matching bases. The CDR3 has 15 residues. Trimming shortened V by 3 bases and J by 3 bases, and 12 bases separated the two germline ends. CDR3 residues: CASSFSGSFYNEQFF. The CDR3 nucleotides are TGTGCCAGCAGTTTCTCGGGAAGTTTCTACAATGAGCAGTTCTTC.

J is TRBJ2-1 and V is TRBV14; D is tentatively TRBD1 or TRBD2 (5 bases each). The length of the CDR3 is 15 residues. Looked up from germline, CDR1 is SGHDN and CDR2 is FVKESK. The germline V and J ends were trimmed by 1 base and 4 bases, with 11 bases remaining between them. The CDR3: CASSQVRGPYNEQFF. Here the CDR3 DNA reads TGTGCCAGCAGCCAAGTGAGGGGACCTTACAATGAGCAGTTCTTC.

This chain joins TRBV5-1 and TRBJ2-5, with D tentatively TRBD2 (5 bases). The germline V gene encodes CDR1 SGHRS and CDR2 YFSETQ. The length of the CDR3 is 14 residues. The V gene lost 1 base and the J gene lost 2 bases, with 9 bases spanning the gap. Here the CDR3 reads CASSLFPGQETQYF. The CDR3 nucleotides are TGCGCCAGCAGCTTGTTTCCGGGGCAAGAGACCCAGTACTTC.

DNA for the CDR3: TGCAGCGTTGAAGATTGGAATGCGGCAGGCAACTATGGCTACACCTTC. Protein sequence: CSVEDWNAAGNYGYTF. V usage is TRBV29-1 and J usage is TRBJ1-2, with D unresolved. Trimming removed 0 bases at V and 2 bases at J, with 16 bases between. The CDR3 extends over 16 amino acids. Germline values: CDR1 SQVTM, CDR2 ANQGSEA.

In this sample, this clonotype turned up a few times. The junction departs from the called germline gene at one end, perhaps through a read error. This rearrangement joins TRBV7-2 to TRBJ1-1, with D unresolved. Germline V gene data show CDR1 as SGHTA and CDR2 as FQGNSA. CDR3 length equals 11 residues. The CDR3 reads CASSLTREVFF. The CDR3 DNA is TGTGCCAGCAGCCTAACTCGAGAAGTTTTCTTT.

The chain links TRBV5-1 to TRBJ2-5; D call uncertain. Looked up from germline, CDR1 is SGHRS and CDR2 is YFSETQ. Trimming stripped 0 bases from V and 1 base from J, with 10 bases between. This CDR3 is built from 15 residues. This CDR3 reads CASSLGIVGQETQYF. CDR3 sequence (DNA): TGCGCCAGCAGCTTGGGTATAGTGGGCCAAGAGACCCAGTACTTC.

There are many counts of this clonotype. The genes are TRBV29-1 and TRBJ1-4; TRBD1 might be the D (5 bases). CDR3 length equals 13 residues. The germline V gene has CDR1 SQVTM and CDR2 ANQGSEA. The V end lost 6 bases, the J end lost 5 bases, and 13 bases lay between the germline ends. CDR3 residues: CSVAPGPNEKLFF. CDR3 bases: TGCAGCGTCGCGCCGGGGCCGAATGAAAAACTGTTTTTT.

This clonotype has a handful of counts. V usage is TRBV24-1 and J usage is TRBJ2-1, with 8 nucleotides matching TRBD1. The CDR3 spans 15 residues. V lost 7 bases and J lost 7; bases outside the gene matches: 11. Germline CDR1 KGHDR, CDR2 SFDVKD. This chain's CDR3 is CATSALTGVSNEQFF. In DNA, the CDR3 is TGTGCCACCAGCGCCTTGACAGGGGTTAGTAATGAGCAGTTCTTC.

This clonotype was observed a few times. The CDR3 protein is CASSWQGPGSNYEQYF. For the CDR3, the DNA is TGCGCCAGCAGCTGGCAGGGACCAGGCTCCAACTACGAGCAGTACTTC. This chain links TRBV5-1 with TRBJ2-7, with D perhaps matching TRBD1 or TRBD2 (5 bases each). The V gene lost 3 bases and the J gene lost 3 bases, with 19 bases spanning the gap. The germline V gene has CDR1 SGHRS and CDR2 YFSETQ. CDR3 length: 16 residues.

This clonotype was seen at least ten times. This chain joins TRBV15 and TRBJ2-7, with D unclear. Germline assignment: CDR1 LNHNV and CDR2 YYDKDF (reference sequence). The V end lost 0 bases, the J end lost 3 bases, and 9 bases lay between the germline ends. The CDR3 is made up of 14 amino acids. Here the CDR3 reads CATSRDPGGYEQYV. CDR3 in DNA: TGTGCCACCAGCAGAGATCCAGGTGGCTACGAGCAGTACGTC.

This clonotype was counted a few times. The rearrangement joins TRBV7-9 to TRBJ2-7; 8 bases line up with TRBD2. V lost 1 base, J lost 5 bases, and 10 bases stayed unmatched. The CDR3 sequence is 16 residues long. CDR1 is SEHNR, CDR2 FQNEAQ, per germline (reference sequence). The CDR3 is CASSLDVRGLEDEQYF. The CDR3 DNA reads as TGTGCCAGCAGCTTAGACGTACGGGGACTAGAGGACGAGCAGTACTTC.

This clonotype came up many times. This CDR3 is CALWGDTEAFF. The DNA of the CDR3 is TGTGCCTTATGGGGAGACACTGAAGCTTTCTTT. The rearrangement links TRBV30 to TRBJ1-1, with D uncertain. The CDR3 is made up of 11 amino acids. CDR1 GTSNPN and CDR2 SVGIG come from the germline V gene (reference sequence). V was shortened by 7 bases and J by 3 bases, with 9 bases between the two germline ends.

This clonotype was observed a few times. The chain carries TRBV7-8 and TRBJ2-3; 11 nucleotides line up with TRBD2. This CDR3 spans 17 amino acids. V dropped 5 bases and J dropped 4; count of bases not matched to a gene: 11. Germline lookup yields CDR1 SGHVS and CDR2 FQNEAQ. The CDR3: CASSLTRMTSGADTQYF. The CDR3 DNA is TGTGCCAGCAGCCTAACCAGGATGACTAGCGGGGCAGATACGCAGTATTTT.

This clonotype was counted between two and nine times. The rearrangement joins TRBV12-5 to TRBJ2-2, with TRBD1 matching over 8 bases. The CDR3 extends over 18 amino acids. V dropped 4 bases and J dropped 2; count of bases not matched to a gene: 12. The germline V gene has CDR1 LGHNT and CDR2 FRNRAP. CDR3 in amino acids: CASGWKNPGQVNTGELFF. CDR3 DNA: TGTGCTAGTGGTTGGAAAAACCCGGGACAGGTTAACACCGGGGAGCTGTTTTTT.

This clonotype was found a few times. The chain has TRBV5-1 and TRBJ1-2; no clear D. CDR3 size: 14 residues. Germline values: CDR1 SGHRS, CDR2 YFSETQ. V was clipped by 1 base and J by 4 bases, with 11 bases between them. The CDR3 sequence is CASSLSPGGYGYTF. The DNA for the CDR3 is TGCGCCAGCAGCTTGTCGCCGGGAGGCTATGGCTACACCTTC. The full variable domain, completed using reference TRBV5-1 and TRBJ1-2, is KAGVTQTPRYLIKTRGQQVTLSCSPISGHRSVSWYQQTPGQGLQFLFEYFSETQRNKGNFPGRFSGRQFSNSRSEMNVSTLELGDSALYLCASSLSPGGYGYTFGSGTRLTVV.

This clonotype appeared many times. This chain connects TRBV12-3 or TRBV12-4 to TRBJ2-3, with 10 nucleotides matching TRBD2. This CDR3 has 16 amino acids. The V segment lost 5 bases and the J segment 0 bases; nucleotides outside the gene matches: 5. This chain's CDR3 is CASSPRLAGSTDTQYF. DNA for the CDR3: TGTGCCAGCAGTCCACGACTAGCGGGTAGCACAGATACGCAGTATTTT.